Each of the 31 T cell receptor beta chains below was sequenced from the same sample in a study of shared clonotypes between healthy human individuals. Only in-frame clones appear in the TCRdb table, and some are missing; sequencing was by immunoSEQ multiplex PCR. Here the sample spans some 630,000 clones, about 95% being singletons. In the naive CD8 group, cells lacked CD45RO and were positively selected for CCR7, so terminally differentiated effector memory CD45RA+ cells were left out. The sequencing input was naive CD8+ T cells sorted from blood. Receptor source: a woman in her twenties or thirties in good health.

Comment on this clone: The sample contains more than one DNA sequence encoding this CDR3. The CDR3 sequence is CASSQDSGSYNEQFF. DNA for the CDR3: TGCGCCAGCAGCCAAGACAGCGGCTCCTACAATGAGCAGTTCTTC. This chain joins TRBV4-1 and TRBJ2-1; maybe TRBD2 (5 bases). There are 15 residues in the CDR3. Germline lookup yields CDR1 MGHRA and CDR2 YSYEKL. V was cut by 0 bases and J by 0 bases, with 6 bases left in between.

This sequence joins TRBV28 and TRBJ1-3; D is unresolved. Germline V gene lookup returns CDR1 MDHEN and CDR2 SYDVKM. CDR3 length equals 14 residues. Trimming shortened V by 2 bases and J by 2 bases, and 7 bases separated the two germline ends. The CDR3 spells CASSLTETGNTIYF. As DNA, the CDR3 is TGTGCCAGCAGTTTAACGGAAACTGGAAACACCATATATTTT. The entire variable domain, with the rest obtained from reference TRBV28 and TRBJ1-3, is as follows: DVKVTQSSRYLVKRTGEKVFLECVQDMDHENMFWYRQDPGLGLRLIYFSYDVKMKEKGDIPEGYSVSREKKERFSLILESASTNQTSMYLCASSLTETGNTIYFGEGSWLTVV.

This clone was observed a single time. This chain connects TRBV9 to TRBJ2-7, with D hard to call. This CDR3 has 13 amino acids. V was cut by 3 bases and J by 6 bases, with 13 bases left in between. Per germline, CDR1 SGDLS and CDR2 YYNGEE. The CDR3 DNA sequence: TGTGCCAGCAGCGGCGGCCCCTTTGGCGAGCAGTACTTC. This gives the protein CASSGGPFGEQYF.

The gene calls are TRBV28 and TRBJ1-4, with 7 bases that match TRBD1. The CDR3 is 14 residues long. Germline V gene sequence: CDR1 MDHEN, CDR2 SYDVKM. V was clipped by 5 bases and J by 5 bases; unmatched bases: 5. The chain's CDR3 is CASSHDRENEKLFF. In nucleotides, the CDR3 is TGTGCCAGCAGTCACGACAGGGAAAATGAAAAACTGTTTTTT.

This clone showed up just a few times. The CDR3 coding sequence is TGTGCCAGCAGTTTGCCCCAGGCAGACGGTCGGGCTGAAGCTTTCTTT. Amino acid sequence: CASSLPQADGRAEAFF. The chain couples TRBV27 to TRBJ1-1; D is ambiguous. The CDR3 extends over 16 amino acids. Trimming cost V 3 bases and J 6 bases, with 20 bases left between them. Germline V gives CDR1 MNHEY, CDR2 SMNVEV (reference sequence).

The CDR3 reads CASSQTPYQETQYF. In DNA form, the CDR3 reads TGCGCCAGCAGCCAAACACCGTACCAAGAGACCCAGTACTTC. This chain uses TRBV4-1 with TRBJ2-5; D gene uncertain. Trimming removed 2 bases at V and 0 bases at J, with 7 bases between. Germline assignment: CDR1 MGHRA and CDR2 YSYEKL. This CDR3 comprises 14 residues.

The rearrangement joins TRBV30 to TRBJ1-1, with D perhaps matching TRBD1 (5 bases). This CDR3 is built from 15 residues. Germline CDR1 is GTSNPN and CDR2 is SVGIG (reference sequence). Trimming removed 2 bases at V and 0 bases at J, with 13 bases between. Here the CDR3 reads CAWSKTAGLNTEAFF. CDR3 bases: TGTGCCTGGAGTAAGACAGCAGGATTGAACACTGAAGCTTTCTTT.

This sequence joins TRBV27 and TRBJ2-7; tentative D call: TRBD2 (5 bases). V was pared by 3 bases and J by 3 bases, with 12 bases between. This CDR3 has 14 amino acids. The germline V gene has CDR1 MNHEY and CDR2 SMNVEV (reference sequence). This CDR3 reads CASSLAGIDYEQYF. In nucleotides, the CDR3 is TGTGCCAGCAGTTTGGCGGGTATCGACTACGAGCAGTACTTC.

J is TRBJ2-2 and V is TRBV19; D perhaps matches TRBD1 (6 bases). The V end was cut by 2 bases, the J end by 4 bases, with 11 bases between. Germline V gene data show CDR1 as LNHDA and CDR2 as SQIVND (reference sequence). CDR3 length: 15 residues. CDR3 nucleotide sequence: TGTGCCAGTAGTATATTACAGGGTACCACCGGGGAGCTGTTTTTT. It specifies CASSILQGTTGELFF.

This chain uses TRBV18 with TRBJ2-7; TRBD1 might be the D (6 bases). This CDR3 has 16 residues. V shed 3 bases and J shed 2 bases, with 17 bases lying between them. Germline V lookup: CDR1 KGHSH, CDR2 LQKENI. The CDR3 region is CASSPDKGDLPYEQYF. In DNA, the CDR3 is TGTGCCAGCTCACCGGACAAGGGGGACCTGCCCTACGAGCAGTACTTC.

This sequence joins TRBV11-2 and TRBJ1-3; unclear D gene. This CDR3 is 12 amino acids long. V lost 1 base to trimming and J lost 8 bases, with 6 bases between them. Germline loops: CDR1 SGHAT, CDR2 FQNNGV. In nucleotides, the CDR3 is TGTGCCAGCAGCTTAGGAGTGGACACCATATATTTT. It codes for CASSLGVDTIYF.

The sample holds one count of this clone. This sample also contains other DNA sequences that code for the same CDR3. CDR3 region: CASSYPGGYGYTF. CDR3 sequence (DNA): TGTGCCAGCAGTTACCCCGGGGGCTATGGCTACACCTTC. This sequence joins TRBV27 and TRBJ1-2; D might be TRBD1 (5 bases). CDR1 is MNHEY, CDR2 SMNVEV, per germline (reference sequence). V lost 4 bases and J lost 4, with 10 bases in between. This CDR3 spans 13 amino acids.

V and J are TRBV7-9 and TRBJ2-7; TRBD1 agrees at 9 bases. The V gene's germline CDR1 is SEHNR and CDR2 FQNEAQ (reference sequence). There are 15 residues in the CDR3. V gave up 8 bases and J gave up 3 bases; unmatched junction bases: 11. The CDR3 loop reads CASASESDRGYEQYF. CDR3 bases: TGTGCCAGCGCATCCGAATCGGACAGGGGCTACGAGCAGTACTTC.

This sequence joins TRBV29-1 and TRBJ2-7, with 12 bases lining up with TRBD2. Per the germline V gene, CDR1 is SQVTM and CDR2 is ANQGSEA. This CDR3 spans 15 amino acids. Trimming took 4 bases from V and 3 from J; bases not matched to a gene: 7. The CDR3 DNA follows: TGCAGCGTTGTTTCTAGCGGGAGGGCCCGCTACGAGCAGTACTTC. It specifies CSVVSSGRARYEQYF.

The chain uses TRBV28 and TRBJ1-4; D unclear. The germline CDR1 and CDR2 sequences are MDHEN and SYDVKM. Trimming removed 8 bases at V and 3 bases at J, with 13 bases between. CDR3 length equals 14 residues. The CDR3 sequence is CASADVWANEKLFF. CDR3 nucleotides: TGTGCCAGCGCGGATGTTTGGGCTAATGAAAAACTGTTTTTT.

The V gene is TRBV5-1, the J gene TRBJ2-1, with D perhaps TRBD2 (5 bases). Per the germline V gene, CDR1 is SGHRS and CDR2 is YFSETQ. Between the trimmed V and J ends, which lost 1 base and 4 bases, there was a span of 9 bases. This CDR3 contains 14 residues. CDR3 sequence reads: CASSLREWYNEQFF. DNA of the CDR3: TGCGCCAGCAGCTTGAGGGAGTGGTACAATGAGCAGTTCTTC.

Here the CDR3 reads CASSELKEALAKNIQYF. The DNA of the CDR3 is TGTGCCAGCAGTGAATTAAAAGAGGCTCTAGCCAAAAACATTCAGTACTTC. V usage is TRBV2 and J usage is TRBJ2-4; D gene ambiguous. The CDR3 is 17 residues long. Germline CDR1 is SNHLY and CDR2 is FYNNEI. The V and J ends lost 2 bases and 0 bases respectively, with 14 bases between them. Full variable domain (outside the CDR3, taken from reference TRBV2 and TRBJ2-4): EPEVTQTPSHQVTQMGQEVILRCVPISNHLYFYWYRQILGQKVEFLVSFYNNEISEKSEIFDDQFSVERPDGSNFTLKIRSTKLEDSAMYFCASSELKEALAKNIQYFGAGTRLSVL.

The V call is TRBV14, the J call TRBJ2-3; no firm D call. Looked up from germline, CDR1 is SGHDN and CDR2 is FVKESK. The CDR3 loop spans 16 amino acids. V shed 5 bases and J shed 4 bases, with 19 bases lying between them. The CDR3 loop is CASSSEARTFADTQYF. The DNA of the CDR3 is TGTGCCAGCAGCTCAGAAGCACGAACTTTTGCAGATACGCAGTATTTT. Supplemented by reference TRBV14 and TRBJ2-3, the full variable domain reads EAGVTQFPSHSVIEKGQTVTLRCDPISGHDNLYWYRRVMGKEIKFLLHFVKESKQDESGMPNNRFLAERTGGTYSTLKVQPAELEDSGVYFCASSSEARTFADTQYFGPGTRLTVL.

The table lists this clone with a count of one. The CDR3 sequence is CASSQDKGTGYTEAFF. The CDR3 region has the DNA TGTGCCAGCAGCCAAGATAAGGGGACAGGCTACACTGAAGCTTTCTTT. The V call is TRBV14, the J call TRBJ1-1; 8 bases line up with TRBD1. V lost 0 bases to trimming and J lost 3 bases; unmatched junction nucleotides: 6. Germline V gene lookup returns CDR1 SGHDN and CDR2 FVKESK. The length of the CDR3 is 16 residues.

The chain combines TRBV4-1 with TRBJ1-2; D gene unclear. Trimming stripped 6 bases from V and 8 bases from J, with 19 bases between. The CDR3 runs to 14 residues. Looked up from germline, CDR1 is MGHRA and CDR2 is YSYEKL. CDR3 in DNA: TGCGCCAGCAGTCCTATTGGGGAGGCGGGGGGCTACACCTTC. The encoded protein is CASSPIGEAGGYTF.

This chain joins TRBV7-8 and TRBJ2-3, with TRBD2 matching 14 bases. V lost 1 base, J lost 5 bases, and 5 bases stayed unmatched. The germline V gene has CDR1 SGHVS and CDR2 FQNEAQ. This CDR3 comprises 17 residues. The CDR3 loop reads CASSLGTSGRKEDTQYF. CDR3 nucleotide sequence: TGTGCCAGCAGCTTAGGGACTAGCGGGAGGAAGGAAGATACGCAGTATTTT. Full variable domain (missing parts from reference TRBV7-8 and TRBJ2-3): GAGVSQSPRYKVAKRGQDVALRCDPISGHVSLFWYQQALGQGPEFLTYFQNEAQLDKSGLPSDRFFAERPEGSVSTLKIQRTQQEDSAVYLCASSLGTSGRKEDTQYFGPGTRLTVL.

This clone was seen a single time. The CDR3 loop is CASSPSRTGGGEQYF. The CDR3 DNA reads as TGTGCCAGCAGTCCCTCTCGGACAGGGGGCGGCGAGCAGTACTTC. This chain uses TRBV27 with TRBJ2-7; 11 nucleotides align to TRBD1. The CDR3 consists of 15 residues. Germline CDR1 MNHEY, CDR2 SMNVEV (reference sequence). Trimming at V came to 5 bases and at J to 6 bases, leaving 9 bases not matched to a gene.

The V and J genes are TRBV7-9 and TRBJ2-1, with a possible D match to TRBD1 (6 bases). Germline lookup yields CDR1 SEHNR and CDR2 FQNEAQ (reference sequence). This CDR3 has 12 residues. The ends were cut back, 5 bases at V and 8 bases at J, with 10 bases in the middle. The CDR3 region is CASSQGLDEQFF. The CDR3, as DNA: TGTGCCAGCAGCCAGGGGTTGGATGAGCAGTTCTTC.

V is TRBV14 and J is TRBJ2-3; D remains ambiguous. The V gene's germline CDR1 is SGHDN and CDR2 FVKESK. CDR3 size: 17 residues. V was shortened by 0 bases and J by 2 bases, with 15 bases between the two germline ends. Here the CDR3 DNA reads TGTGCCAGCAGCCAAGAGCCGGCCGACGGATACACAGATACGCAGTATTTT. It specifies CASSQEPADGYTDTQYF.

Concerning this clone itself: The same CDR3 is also encoded by other DNA sequences in this sample. V is TRBV19 and J is TRBJ1-1, with D hard to call. The germline CDR1 and CDR2 sequences are LNHDA and SQIVND (reference sequence). The CDR3 consists of 11 residues. Between the trimmed V and J ends, which lost 6 bases and 0 bases, there was a span of 2 bases. In nucleotides, the CDR3 is TGTGCCAGTAGGCTGAACACTGAAGCTTTCTTT. Translation gives CASRLNTEAFF.

The CDR3 is CSVEVLAKETQYF. CDR3 sequence (DNA): TGCAGCGTTGAGGTGCTAGCCAAAGAGACCCAGTACTTC. The rearrangement joins TRBV29-1 to TRBJ2-5, with D possibly TRBD2 on 5 matching bases. V was cut by 3 bases and J by 3 bases, with 11 bases left in between. The CDR3 is 13 residues long. CDR1 is SQVTM and CDR2 is ANQGSEA in the germline V gene.

J is TRBJ1-2 and V is TRBV5-4, with unresolved D. V lost 0 bases to trimming and J lost 8 bases, with 20 bases between them. Per the germline V gene, CDR1 is SGHNT and CDR2 is YYREEE (reference sequence). This CDR3 has 16 residues. The CDR3 nucleotides are TGTGCCAGCAGCTTGGACCCCTCACCCGTTCGAAGAGGCTACACCTTC. Protein product: CASSLDPSPVRRGYTF.

V is TRBV4-1 and J is TRBJ1-1; a possible D gene is TRBD1 (5 bases). Germline V CDR1 and CDR2: MGHRA, YSYEKL. This CDR3 region has 16 residues. The V end was cut by 1 base, the J end by 0 bases, with 12 bases between. The CDR3 nucleotides are TGCGCCAGCAGCCAAGGGGTCAGGGCCATGAACACTGAAGCTTTCTTT. Its translation is CASSQGVRAMNTEAFF.

The chain combines TRBV30 with TRBJ1-1, with D tentatively TRBD1 (5 bases). Germline V gives CDR1 GTSNPN, CDR2 SVGIG (reference sequence). Trimming cost V 3 bases and J 4 bases, with 6 bases left between them. This CDR3 contains 11 residues. The CDR3 here is CAWRGGTEAFF. CDR3 bases: TGTGCCTGGAGGGGGGGCACTGAAGCTTTCTTT.

The genes are TRBV9 and TRBJ2-1, with 10 positions matching TRBD2. The V segment lost 4 bases and the J segment 7 bases; nucleotides outside the gene matches: 8. Germline loops: CDR1 SGDLS, CDR2 YYNGEE. CDR3 length equals 15 residues. Here the CDR3 reads CASSWGLASSNEQFF. CDR3 nucleotides: TGTGCCAGCAGCTGGGGACTAGCGTCGTCGAATGAGCAGTTCTTC.

The V gene is TRBV9, the J gene TRBJ1-4; tentative D call: TRBD1 (5 bases). Germline V gene lookup returns CDR1 SGDLS and CDR2 YYNGEE. The CDR3 runs to 17 residues. The ends were cut back, 0 bases at V and 0 bases at J, with 12 bases in the middle. The chain's CDR3 is CASSVVGLDSTNEKLFF. CDR3 bases: TGTGCCAGCAGCGTAGTGGGGCTTGATTCAACTAATGAAAAACTGTTTTTT.